This TCR beta chain is drawn from a study of blood T cells in healthy people across ages. Study outcomes and limitations: Diversity estimates drawn from one million T cells were deemed underestimates. Researchers report that TCR beta diversity correlated strongly with naive T cell percentage.

From germline, CDR1 is DFQATT and CDR2 SNEGSKA (reference sequence). Deletions cut 2 bases from V and 6 bases from J, with 15 bases between. The CDR3 runs 14 residues. A second PCR, run for about 6 to 11 cycles, used a sample-barcoded 5' primer plus a J-beta primer mix. TCRdb reprocessed the 5' RACE reads with MiXCR, giving one entry per CDR3 protein. The sample carries roughly 700,000 distinct CDR3 sequences, 32% recorded once. This clonotype was observed at least ten times. No antigen is known for it. Drawn from each donor were 8.5 to 10 milliliters of peripheral blood. This chain joins TRBV20-1 and TRBJ2-3; tentatively, D is TRBD1 or TRBD2 (7 bases each). The source of this sequence is a woman over 75 in good health. The sequencing sample was made of blood. For the CDR3, the DNA is TGCAGTGCTAGACCAGGGGGACTAAGGGATACGCAGTATTTT. Amino acid sequence: CSARPGGLRDTQYF.